These T cell receptor beta chains were read from a single sample in a study of blood T cell repertoires in COVID-19. Generated by immunoSEQ multiplex PCR, the TCRdb table keeps only in-frame clones and is missing some. Among over 150,000 clones listed, 90% were seen once. The sample was peripheral blood. Receptor source: a man between 50 and 59 years old with acute or convalescent COVID-19. CDR3s include the opening cysteine and the closing phenylalanine or tryptophan. Each record gives: D gene, clone size, V gene, J gene, CDR3 DNA, CDR3 protein. A D gene is named only where the DNA matches it firmly. Size tells how often a clone was seen (once, few, many) or the class of an expanded clone, and some rows leave it out.

D: TRBD1
size: .
V: TRBV6-5
J: TRBJ1-4
DNA: TGTGCCAGCAGAGGACAGGCAACTAATGAAAAACTGTTTTTT
CDR3: CASRGQATNEKLFF

D: TRBD2
size: .
V: TRBV9
J: TRBJ2-1
DNA: TGTGCCAGCAGCCCCAGCGGGAGTTCCTACAATGAGCAGTTCTTC
CDR3: CASSPSGSSYNEQFF

D: .
size: few
V: TRBV7-2
J: TRBJ1-2
DNA: TGTGCCAGCAGCTCCAACAGGAAGGGCTACACCTTC
CDR3: CASSSNRKGYTF

D: .
size: once
V: TRBV28
J: TRBJ1-2
DNA: TGTGCCAGCAGTTTACTAGGGGGTATTAGCTACACCTTC
CDR3: CASSLLGGISYTF

D: .
size: .
V: TRBV2
J: TRBJ1-5
DNA: TGTGCCAGCAGTGATCGGGCAGGGGCGCATCAGCCCCAGCATTTT
CDR3: CASSDRAGAHQPQHF

D: .
size: .
V: TRBV7-2
J: TRBJ2-7
DNA: TGTGCCAGCAGCTTAGGAGGGGCGGGATCAGTCTACGAGCAGTACTTC
CDR3: CASSLGGAGSVYEQYF

D: .
size: few
V: TRBV19
J: TRBJ1-5
DNA: TGTGCCAGTAGTCAGACGGGGGGCAATCAGCCCCAGCATTTT
CDR3: CASSQTGGNQPQHF

D: TRBD2
size: .
V: TRBV5-1
J: TRBJ2-5
DNA: TGCGCCAGCAGCTTGGTGTTAGCGGGAGGAGAGACCCAGTACTTC
CDR3: CASSLVLAGGETQYF

D: .
size: .
V: TRBV11-3
J: TRBJ2-2
DNA: TGTGCCAGCAGCAGGACAGCTTTTCTAGGGGAGCTGTTTTTT
CDR3: CASSRTAFLGELFF

D: TRBD1
size: .
V: TRBV24-1
J: TRBJ1-2
DNA: TGTGCCACCAGTGATCTTCATACCGGGACAGGGTATGGCTACACCTTC
CDR3: CATSDLHTGTGYGYTF

D: .
size: .
V: TRBV5-1
J: TRBJ1-6
DNA: TGCGCCAGCAGCTCAGGGGCGGGGGCTGATTCACCCCTCCACTTT
CDR3: CASSSGAGADSPLHF

D: TRBD1
size: few
V: TRBV30
J: TRBJ1-5
DNA: TGTGCCTGGAGACCACGGGACAGGGGATATCAGCCCCAGCATTTT
CDR3: CAWRPRDRGYQPQHF

D: TRBD1
size: .
V: TRBV11-1
J: TRBJ2-7
DNA: TGTGCCAGCAGATTTACAGGGGGGACGGGGGAAGAGCAGTACTTC
CDR3: CASRFTGGTGEEQYF

D: .
size: .
V: TRBV28
J: TRBJ1-5
DNA: TGTGCCAGCAGTTGGGACGGGGGAATACAGCCCCAGCATTTT
CDR3: CASSWDGGIQPQHF

D: .
size: .
V: TRBV19
J: TRBJ1-5
DNA: TGTGCCAGTAGTTCGACGCTAGGCAATCAGCCCCAGCATTTT
CDR3: CASSSTLGNQPQHF

D: .
size: .
V: TRBV29-1
J: TRBJ2-3
DNA: TGCAGCGTTGAAGCTCAGGGGTATGAGGCCACAGATACGCAGTATTTT
CDR3: CSVEAQGYEATDTQYF

D: .
size: .
V: TRBV7-2
J: TRBJ2-5
DNA: TGTGCCAGCAGCTCGAGGGAGCAAGAGACCCAGTACTTC
CDR3: CASSSREQETQYF

D: .
size: .
V: TRBV2
J: TRBJ1-6
DNA: TGTGCCACCAAGCGGAGTAATTCACCCCTCCACTTT
CDR3: CATKRSNSPLHF

D: TRBD2
size: .
V: TRBV19
J: TRBJ2-2
DNA: TGTGCCAGTAGTATACGGGGGGACACCGGGGAGCTGTTTTTT
CDR3: CASSIRGDTGELFF

D: .
size: .
V: TRBV4-2
J: TRBJ2-3
DNA: TGTGCCAGCAGCGACTCCCTCCAGGGATCTGGAGATACGCAGTATTTT
CDR3: CASSDSLQGSGDTQYF

D: .
size: .
V: TRBV29-1
J: TRBJ1-3
DNA: TGCAGCGTCGGACTTGGGGTAGGAAACACCATATATTTT
CDR3: CSVGLGVGNTIYF

D: .
size: .
V: TRBV28
J: TRBJ2-4
DNA: TGTGCCAGCAGTCCTTCGCGGGGCGTCTCCAAAAACATTCAGTACTTC
CDR3: CASSPSRGVSKNIQYF

D: .
size: .
V: TRBV18
J: TRBJ2-3
DNA: TGTGCCAGCTCACCATTCGTGACAGATACGCAGTATTTT
CDR3: CASSPFVTDTQYF

D: TRBD1
size: .
V: TRBV25-1
J: TRBJ2-3
DNA: TGTGCCAGCAACAGGGGACGAGGGGGCGAAGGCACAGATACGCAGTATTTT
CDR3: CASNRGRGGEGTDTQYF